This T cell receptor beta chain originates from a study of patients and donors after allogeneic stem cell transplantation. Germline V gene data show CDR1 as SGHTA and CDR2 as FQGTGA. The CDR3 covers 15 residues. V was cut by 3 bases and J by 4 bases, with 13 bases left in between. TCRdb independently ran MiXCR on the RT-PCR reads; one entry per CDR3 protein. Counted here are about a million distinct CDR3 sequences, roughly 18% occurring once; the ten biggest clones make up 6%. The receptor's source is a human donor who was either an allogeneic HSCT recipient or a stem cell or donor lymphocyte infusion donor (not recorded which). It is not recorded whose cells these are; they may come from a transplant donor. The chain uses TRBV7-3 and TRBJ2-1, with no clear D. The sample taken for sequencing was blood, either unsorted or a sorted T cell fraction (not recorded which). DNA for the CDR3: TGTGCCAGCAGCTTCTCAGCCCAAAATTACAATGAGCAGTTCTTC. Residues: CASSFSAQNYNEQFF.